Sequencing of this T cell receptor (beta chain) was carried out in a study of tumor-infiltrating lymphocytes in primary liver carcinoma. Looking at the study overall: Cases comprised patients with primary liver carcinoma who received surgical resection. Study conclusions and caveats: Tumors reached a significantly greater top-250-clone fraction than blood did (p = 0.039). Tumor region pairs overlapped more than did tumor-adjacent and tumor-blood pairs.

Per germline, CDR1 LGHNA and CDR2 YSLEER. This CDR3 contains 14 residues. Germline DNA was extracted too, while blood RNA derived from unsorted whole blood. A sample of 3.5 to 5 milliliters of peripheral blood was taken before surgery. This clonotype appeared a single time. As yet, its antigen is unknown. A junction end diverges from the germline sequence, so it may reflect a read error. Using a constant-region primer together with ProtoScript II reverse transcriptase, TCR beta cDNA was made from about 490 ng of total RNA. Slightly modified ARM-PCR, run as three nested multiplex PCR rounds, produced the TCR beta libraries. With TRBV1-TRBV30 forward primers and a C-beta reverse primer, the first two PCR rounds were run for roughly 9 cycles each. From the multiplex PCR reads, TCRdb called clonotypes with MiXCR, one entry per CDR3 protein. The data contain 300,000 to 400,000 distinct CDR3 sequences, 65% of them singletons.

The sample was peripheral blood. The chain links TRBV4-3 to TRBJ1-1; 10 bases match TRBD1. The receptor was isolated from a man aged 35-49 years with primary liver carcinoma and hepatitis B virus infection. As DNA, the CDR3 is TGTACCAGCAGCCACCCGGACAGGGGGGCTGAAGCTTTCTTT. This codes for CTSSHPDRGAEAFF.